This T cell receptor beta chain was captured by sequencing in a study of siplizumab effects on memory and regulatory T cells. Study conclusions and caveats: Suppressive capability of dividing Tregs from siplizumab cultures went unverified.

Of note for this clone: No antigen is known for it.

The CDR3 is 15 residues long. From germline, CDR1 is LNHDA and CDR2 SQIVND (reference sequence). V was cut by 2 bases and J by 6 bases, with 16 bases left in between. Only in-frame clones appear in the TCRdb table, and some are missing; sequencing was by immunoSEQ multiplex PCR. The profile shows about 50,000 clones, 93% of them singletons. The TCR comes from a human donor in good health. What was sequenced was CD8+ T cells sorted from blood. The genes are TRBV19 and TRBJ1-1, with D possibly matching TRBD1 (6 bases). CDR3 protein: CASSIFRQGPAEAFF. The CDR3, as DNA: TGTGCCAGTAGTATATTTCGTCAGGGGCCCGCTGAAGCTTTCTTT.